This T cell receptor beta chain was obtained from a study of T cell responses to AZD1222 COVID-19 vaccine. As regards this clone: Other DNA sequences in the sample encode the same CDR3.

This CDR3 region has 14 residues. CDR1 is MNHNS, CDR2 SASEGT, per germline. V lost 1 base and J lost 2, with 6 bases in between. Using immunoSEQ multiplex PCR, the repertoire was profiled, and TCRdb retains in-frame clones only, with some absent. This table has 120,000 or so clones, 90% appearing once. The rearrangement joins TRBV6-1 to TRBJ1-5, with D hard to call. The clonotype originates from an adult in good health. Sequencing used peripheral blood, obtained on day 0 of AZD1222 vaccination. This CDR3 reads CASSEGQGNQPQHF. As DNA, the CDR3 is TGTGCCAGCAGTGAAGGTCAGGGCAATCAGCCCCAGCATTTT.